This T cell receptor beta chain was recorded in a study of vaccination and CD4 T cells after COVID-19. Study-wide context: The authors gave control cultures a CEFX pool, an HIV-1 Nef pool, or no peptide.

Notes on this clonotype: What it binds is unknown.

Sequencing of DNA taken from cultured CD4+ T cells relied on the Oncomine TCR Beta short-read assay. TCRdb re-called the PCR reads through MiXCR, storing one row per CDR3 protein. The sample contains 4,500 to 6,000 distinct CDR3 sequences, about 77% of which appear only once. Treatment here: roughly 11-day PBMC culture with coronavirus spike peptide pools or control peptides (ViraFEST assay). Sequencing was done on a sample of CD4+ T cells from blood, cultured in vitro. This TCR was recovered from a human donor who had recovered from COVID-19.

The CDR3 sequence is CASSRTSGGETQYF. CDR3 in DNA: TGTGCCAGCAGCCGGACTAGTGGCGGAGAGACCCAGTACTTC. The chain employs TRBV11-3 and TRBJ2-5, with TRBD2 matching over 7 bases. The CDR3 runs 14 residues. V lost 5 bases to trimming and J lost 4 bases; unmatched junction nucleotides: 7. CDR1 and CDR2 from the germline V gene are SGHNT and YENEEA.